The 26 T cell receptor beta chains given below trace back to one sample, sequenced in a study of response to subunit inactivated influenza vaccine. Each CDR3 protein is one row after TCRdb ran MiXCR on the RT-PCR reads. The sample lists some 850,000 distinct CDR3 sequences, about 18% occurring once. This sample comprised PBMCs from blood, obtained around 5 days after vaccination. All receptors come from a man between 50 and 59 years old who received an inactivated influenza vaccine.

This clonotype was recorded a few times. Germline is not matched at one junction end, which may reflect a read error. The J gene is TRBJ1-2, the V gene TRBV20-1; D not certain. The CDR3 sequence is 11 residues long. Germline V gives CDR1 DFQATT, CDR2 SNEGSKA (reference sequence). The CDR3 loop is CSARDRREALF. For the CDR3, the DNA is TGCAGTGCTAGAGATCGCCGGGAGGCCCTCTTC.

V gene TRBV5-1 combines with J gene TRBJ1-1, with D perhaps matching TRBD1 (5 bases). Trimming took 0 bases from V and 0 from J, leaving 12 bases between them. Germline CDR1 SGHRS, CDR2 YFSETQ. CDR3 length: 16 amino acids. The CDR3 DNA is TGCGCCAGCAGCTTGGAGAGGGGCCGAATGAACACTGAAGCTTTCTTT. This sequence encodes CASSLERGRMNTEAFF.

This chain uses TRBV20-1 with TRBJ2-1; 8 bases align to TRBD2. Germline V gene data show CDR1 as DFQATT and CDR2 as SNEGSKA (reference sequence). CDR3 length: 10 amino acids. With V trimmed by 5 bases and J by 15 bases, 6 bases remained unmatched. The CDR3 coding sequence is TGCAGTGCTGGATCCGGGACTAGGTTCTTC. Translation: CSAGSGTRFF.

The chain carries TRBV2 and TRBJ1-5; 7 nucleotides line up with TRBD1. The V gene's germline CDR1 is SNHLY and CDR2 FYNNEI. The V gene end was trimmed by 10 bases and the J gene end by 6 bases; junction bases not matched to a gene: 9. CDR3 length: 13 residues. The CDR3 is CATRRDSLQPQHF. The CDR3 DNA sequence: TGTGCCACCCGCCGGGACAGTCTTCAGCCCCAGCATTTT.

This clonotype was counted ten times or more. The chain joins TRBV27 to TRBJ1-2; the D gene is possibly TRBD1 (6 bases). Germline lookup yields CDR1 MNHEY and CDR2 SMNVEV (reference sequence). V was pared by 5 bases and J by 6 bases, with 16 bases between. This CDR3 is 14 amino acids long. The CDR3 is CASSPRRGEDGYTF. CDR3 in DNA: TGTGCCAGCAGTCCCAGAAGGGGGGAAGATGGCTACACCTTC.

This sequence joins TRBV24-1 and TRBJ2-1; 10 bases line up with TRBD1. This CDR3 contains 17 residues. Germline trimming cut 4 bases from V and 3 bases from J; bases unmatched to any gene: 8. Looked up from germline, CDR1 is KGHDR and CDR2 is SFDVKD. In nucleotides, the CDR3 is TGTGCCACCAGTGACCCCGGGACAGGGGATTTCTACAATGAGCAGTTCTTC. Protein sequence: CATSDPGTGDFYNEQFF.

The J gene is TRBJ2-7, the V gene TRBV29-1; no clear D gene. V was trimmed by 4 bases and J by 0 bases, leaving 10 bases between them. The CDR3 runs to 13 residues. Germline CDR1 and CDR2: SQVTM and ANQGSEA. The CDR3 reads CSVVSRSSYEQYF. The DNA of the CDR3 is TGCAGCGTTGTTAGTCGGAGCTCCTACGAGCAGTACTTC.

The chain recombines TRBV27 with TRBJ2-1; 8 bases are shared with TRBD2. CDR3 size: 18 residues. Trimming at V came to 4 bases and at J to 8 bases, leaving 19 bases not matched to a gene. Germline CDR1 MNHEY, CDR2 SMNVEV (reference sequence). This CDR3 reads CASSYTTLTGTRLYEQFF. The CDR3 nucleotides read TGTGCCAGCAGTTACACAACACTCACCGGGACTAGATTGTATGAGCAGTTCTTC.

As for this clonotype: A much larger clone sits a single nucleotide away, making a read error possible. V gene TRBV20-1 combines with J gene TRBJ1-1; the D is unclear. The germline gives CDR1 DFQATT, CDR2 SNEGSKA (reference sequence). The CDR3 consists of 13 residues. The DNA for the CDR3 is TGCAGTGCTAGAGGGACGGTGAAGACTGAAGCTTTCTTT. Protein sequence: CSARGTVKTEAFF.

In this sample, this clonotype turned up many times. V and J are TRBV29-1 and TRBJ2-1; D might be TRBD1 (6 bases). The CDR3 extends over 14 amino acids. V was clipped by 6 bases and J by 7 bases, with 19 bases between them. Germline V gene lookup returns CDR1 SQVTM and CDR2 ANQGSEA. CDR3 DNA: TGCAGCGTAATGACAGGACCCCGCCTGAATGAGCAGTTCTTC. Protein sequence: CSVMTGPRLNEQFF.

The chain joins TRBV6-1 to TRBJ1-5, with 7 bases aligning to TRBD1. The CDR3 totals 16 residues. Germline V lookup: CDR1 MNHNS, CDR2 SASEGT. V lost 4 bases to trimming and J lost 0 bases; unmatched junction nucleotides: 6. The CDR3 spells CASSVSGTDSNQPQHF. The CDR3 nucleotides read TGTGCCAGCAGTGTTTCCGGGACAGATAGCAATCAGCCCCAGCATTTT.

There are a few counts of this clonotype. The genes are TRBV9 and TRBJ1-2; 8 bases line up with TRBD1. CDR1 is SGDLS, CDR2 YYNGEE, per germline. Trimming took 0 bases from V and 2 from J; bases not matched to a gene: 9. The CDR3 extends over 17 amino acids. Here the CDR3 reads CASSVAPGQGPNYGYTF. The CDR3 DNA reads as TGTGCCAGCAGCGTAGCCCCTGGACAGGGACCCAACTATGGCTACACCTTC. The whole variable domain, remainder taken from reference TRBV9 and TRBJ1-2, is DSGVTQTPKHLITATGQRVTLRCSPRSGDLSVYWYQQSLDQGLQFLIQYYNGEERAKGNILERFSAQQFPDLHSELNLSSLELGDSALYFCASSVAPGQGPNYGYTFGSGTRLTVV.

J is TRBJ1-5 and V is TRBV6-1; TRBD1 aligns across 7 bases. This CDR3 is 15 amino acids long. Germline V lookup: CDR1 MNHNS, CDR2 SASEGT. J gave up 4 bases and V 4 bases, and 7 bases lay outside the gene matches. The CDR3 coding sequence is TGTGCCAGCAGTGGACAACCACAGGGGAATCAGCCCCAGCATTTT. It encodes CASSGQPQGNQPQHF.

This clonotype was seen a few times. V usage is TRBV20-1 and J usage is TRBJ2-1; D is possibly TRBD2 (5 bases). Per germline, CDR1 DFQATT and CDR2 SNEGSKA (reference sequence). Trimming took off 0 bases at V and 4 bases at J, with 10 bases between the two ends. The CDR3 loop spans 14 amino acids. DNA for the CDR3: TGCAGTGCTAGAGAAAAACGGGATTACAATGAGCAGTTCTTC. Protein product: CSAREKRDYNEQFF.

J is TRBJ2-7 and V is TRBV20-1, with 7 bases fitting TRBD1. CDR1 is DFQATT, CDR2 SNEGSKA, per germline (reference sequence). Trimming took 0 bases from V and 3 from J; bases not matched to a gene: 11. The CDR3 loop spans 16 amino acids. CDR3 bases: TGCAGTGCTAGAGATGGGGACAGCTCGAATGTCTACGAGCAGTACTTC. Its protein is CSARDGDSSNVYEQYF.

The rearrangement joins TRBV6-5 to TRBJ2-2; possibly TRBD2 for D (5 bases). CDR3 length: 16 amino acids. V was shortened by 2 bases and J by 3 bases, with 13 bases between the two germline ends. Germline loops: CDR1 MNHEY, CDR2 SVGAGI. The CDR3 nucleotides read TGTGCCAGCAGTTACAAGGGCTCGGGGTACACCGGGGAGCTGTTTTTT. It specifies CASSYKGSGYTGELFF.

This clonotype showed up just a few times. This chain connects TRBV7-9 to TRBJ2-5; 10 bases line up with TRBD1. Looked up from germline, CDR1 is SEHNR and CDR2 is FQNEAQ (reference sequence). V was clipped by 5 bases and J by 3 bases; unmatched bases: 6. The length of the CDR3 is 15 residues. The CDR3 loop is CASSRQGAVEETQYF. For the CDR3, the DNA is TGTGCCAGCAGCCGACAGGGGGCAGTCGAAGAGACCCAGTACTTC.

The chain uses TRBV7-9 and TRBJ2-1; D perhaps matches TRBD1 (5 bases). The CDR3 is 16 residues long. The V gene's germline CDR1 is SEHNR and CDR2 FQNEAQ (reference sequence). V was pared by 1 base and J by 2 bases, with 12 bases between. Written as DNA, the CDR3 is TGTGCCAGCAGCTTAGTTCCCAGGGTCGCCTACAATGAGCAGTTCTTC. This gives the protein CASSLVPRVAYNEQFF.

V is TRBV5-1 and J is TRBJ2-1; 8 bases agree with TRBD2. Germline CDR1 SGHRS, CDR2 YFSETQ. The CDR3 is 16 residues long. V was clipped by 0 bases and J by 4 bases; unmatched bases: 6. The CDR3 sequence is CASSLAGGQRYNEQFF. CDR3 DNA sequence: TGCGCCAGCAGCTTGGCGGGGGGGCAAAGGTACAATGAGCAGTTCTTC.

V gene TRBV7-6 combines with J gene TRBJ2-5; no reliable D call. This CDR3 region has 15 residues. V was shortened by 2 bases and J by 4 bases, with 14 bases between the two germline ends. CDR1 SGHVS and CDR2 FNYEAQ come from the germline V gene. CDR3 nucleotides: TGTGCCAGCAGCTTAACGGGCCTATCGAGAGAGACCCAGTACTTC. Encoded protein: CASSLTGLSRETQYF.

V and J are TRBV20-1 and TRBJ2-2; 14 nucleotides align to TRBD2. The CDR3 consists of 15 residues. Germline assignment: CDR1 DFQATT and CDR2 SNEGSKA (reference sequence). Trimming removed 1 base from V and 8 bases from J; junction bases left unmatched: 3. The CDR3 loop is CSARGLAGGPGELFF. The CDR3 DNA reads as TGCAGTGCTAGAGGACTAGCGGGAGGGCCTGGGGAGCTGTTTTTT.

This clonotype was recorded a few times. This sequence joins TRBV28 and TRBJ2-7; 7 bases agree with TRBD2. J lost 3 bases, V lost 2 bases, and 7 bases had no gene match. This CDR3 spans 15 amino acids. Germline-derived CDR1 and CDR2 are MDHEN and SYDVKM. For the CDR3, the DNA is TGTGCCAGCAGTTTACCGAGCGGGACTCTCTACGAGCAGTACTTC. This translates into CASSLPSGTLYEQYF.

This clonotype came up a few times. This chain connects TRBV6-1 to TRBJ2-4; a weak D match, TRBD1 (6 bases). V was pared by 5 bases and J by 6 bases, with 17 bases between. CDR1 is MNHNS, CDR2 SASEGT, per germline. This CDR3 is 15 amino acids long. In DNA form, the CDR3 reads TGTGCCAGCAGTCCGTGGGACACGCTCCCAAACATTCAGTACTTC. Translating it yields CASSPWDTLPNIQYF.

In this sample, this clonotype turned up a few times. The chain joins TRBV12-3 or TRBV12-4 to TRBJ1-4, with 8 bases matching TRBD1. This CDR3 contains 15 residues. Germline trimming cut 5 bases from V and 7 bases from J; bases unmatched to any gene: 9. The CDR3 DNA follows: TGTGCCAGCAGTCGGACAGGGTTAAGCTTTGAAAAACTGTTTTTT. Translated: CASSRTGLSFEKLFF.

The chain uses TRBV12-3 or TRBV12-4 and TRBJ2-1; the D gene could be TRBD1 or TRBD2 (7 bases each). The CDR3 length is 15 residues. The germline V and J ends were trimmed by 7 bases and 2 bases, with 15 bases remaining between them. DNA for the CDR3: TGTGCCAGCACCCCAGGGGGAGGGGCCTACAATGAGCAGTTCTTC. Its protein is CASTPGGGAYNEQFF.

A few counts support this clonotype. The chain employs TRBV6-5 and TRBJ2-7; D uncertain. The CDR3 totals 14 residues. Trimming took 0 bases from V and 3 from J, leaving 9 bases between them. From germline, CDR1 is MNHEY and CDR2 SVGAGI. Written as DNA, the CDR3 is TGTGCCAGCAGTTACTCGTACGGAAACTACGAGCAGTACTTC. It is translated as CASSYSYGNYEQYF.